This TCR beta chain was found in a study of OX40 agonist ivuxolimab in advanced cancers. Looking at the study overall: All patients had ivuxolimab intravenously every 2 weeks at 0.01 to 10 mg/kg.

Notes on this clone: The antigen remains unidentified.

Study-level findings and limits: Low normalized T-cell clonal expansion was also seen in some nonresponders. Expanded peripheral T cells had an undetermined antigen specificity. At 0.1 to 3.0 mg/kg, clonal expansion of CD4+ and CD8+ blood T cells had occurred by week 6.

The method was immunoSEQ multiplex PCR; TCRdb's version includes in-frame clones alone and lacks a portion of them. The sample contains around 84,000 clones, 70% to 85% of which appear only once. The CDR3 sequence is 17 residues long. CDR1 GTSNPN and CDR2 SVGIG come from the germline V gene (reference sequence). The ends were cut back, 2 bases at V and 0 bases at J, with 14 bases in the middle. The chain joins TRBV30 to TRBJ2-6; the D is unclear. The receptor's source is an adult with an advanced solid tumor such as melanoma, head and neck, liver or kidney cancer. This specimen consisted of CD4+ or CD8+ T cells sorted from blood, obtained in a trial of the OX40 agonist ivuxolimab. The DNA of the CDR3 is TGTGCCTGGAGTATCCGTCAAGGGAACTCTGGGGCCAACGTCCTGACTTTC. Its protein product is CAWSIRQGNSGANVLTF.